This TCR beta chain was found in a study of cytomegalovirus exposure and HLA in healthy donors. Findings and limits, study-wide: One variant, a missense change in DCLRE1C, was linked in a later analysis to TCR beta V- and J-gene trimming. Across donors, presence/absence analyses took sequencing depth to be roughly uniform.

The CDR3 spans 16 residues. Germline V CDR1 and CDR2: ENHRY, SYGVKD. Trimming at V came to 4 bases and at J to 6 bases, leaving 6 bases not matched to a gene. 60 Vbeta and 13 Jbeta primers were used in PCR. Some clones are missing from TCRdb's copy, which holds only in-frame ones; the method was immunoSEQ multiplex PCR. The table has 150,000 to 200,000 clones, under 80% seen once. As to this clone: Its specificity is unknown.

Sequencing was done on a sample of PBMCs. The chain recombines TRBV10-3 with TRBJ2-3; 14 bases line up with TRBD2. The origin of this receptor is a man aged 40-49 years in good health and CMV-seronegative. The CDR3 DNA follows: TGTGCCATCAGTGTTGGGACTAGCGGGAGTTCTGATACGCAGTATTTT. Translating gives CAISVGTSGSSDTQYF.